The present T cell receptor (beta chain) was sequenced within a study of CD8 T cells in Susac syndrome. Reverse transcription of about 0.5 to 1 ug RNA used random hexamers. Amplification of TCR beta CDR3 across 54 Vbeta and 13 Jbeta was performed with immunoSEQ multiplex PCR. MiXCR, run by TCRdb on the immunoSEQ multiplex PCR reads, gives a single entry per CDR3 protein. The data contain 150,000 to 200,000 distinct CDR3 sequences, roughly 94% of them singletons. The sequenced target, TCR beta, came from blood CD8+ and CD4+ T cells. Treatment-naive patients with stable or active relapsing-remitting disease were the multiple sclerosis controls. V was clipped by 8 bases and J by 2 bases, with 12 bases between them. Per the germline V gene, CDR1 is MDHEN and CDR2 is SYDVKM. The CDR3 covers 13 residues.

This TCR came from a human donor with multiple sclerosis. The V gene is TRBV28, the J gene TRBJ1-2, with D uncertain. The sample consisted of CD4+ T cells from PBMCs. The CDR3: CASYRATNYGYTF. CDR3 coding DNA: TGTGCCAGCTACCGGGCAACCAACTATGGCTACACCTTC.